This paragraph covers one TCR beta chain sequence. The antigen is not known. Method: immunoSEQ multiplex PCR; TCRdb's copy keeps in-frame clones and lacks some. The data show 70,000 to 90,000 clones, under 95% seen once. This sample was included in a study of OX40 agonist ivuxolimab in advanced cancers. General study results and limits: Clonal expansion was seen in CD4+ and CD8+ blood T cells by week 6 at 0.1 to 3.0 mg/kg.

With autoimmune disease history or systemic immunosuppression, patients were excluded. The origin of this receptor is an adult with an advanced solid tumor such as melanoma, head and neck, liver or kidney cancer. The starting material was CD4+ or CD8+ T cells sorted from blood, obtained in a trial of the OX40 agonist ivuxolimab.

The CDR3 is CASSFVGGNFEQFF. The CDR3 region has the DNA TGTGCCAGCAGTTTCGTGGGGGGTAACTTTGAGCAGTTCTTC. V usage is TRBV28 and J usage is TRBJ2-1; tentatively, D is TRBD2 (6 bases). Trimming removed 3 bases at V and 9 bases at J, with 15 bases between. The CDR3 runs to 14 residues. CDR1 MDHEN and CDR2 SYDVKM come from the germline V gene. Supplemented by reference TRBV28 and TRBJ2-1, the full variable domain reads DVKVTQSSRYLVKRTGEKVFLECVQDMDHENMFWYRQDPGLGLRLIYFSYDVKMKEKGDIPEGYSVSREKKERFSLILESASTNQTSMYLCASSFVGGNFEQFFGPGTRLTVL.